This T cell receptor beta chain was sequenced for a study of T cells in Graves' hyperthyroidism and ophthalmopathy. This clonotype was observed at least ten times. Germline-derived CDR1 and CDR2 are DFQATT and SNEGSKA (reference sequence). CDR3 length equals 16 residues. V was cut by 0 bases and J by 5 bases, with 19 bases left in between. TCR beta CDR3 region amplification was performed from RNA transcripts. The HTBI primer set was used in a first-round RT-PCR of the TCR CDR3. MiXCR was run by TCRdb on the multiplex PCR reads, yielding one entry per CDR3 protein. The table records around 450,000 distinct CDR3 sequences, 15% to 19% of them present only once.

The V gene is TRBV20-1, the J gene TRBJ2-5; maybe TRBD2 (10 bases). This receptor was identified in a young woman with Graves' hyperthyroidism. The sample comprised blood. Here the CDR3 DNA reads TGCAGTGCTAGAGATCTTACTAGCGGGACAGGGGAGACCCAGTACTTC. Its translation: CSARDLTSGTGETQYF.